This TCR beta chain was retrieved from a study of blood T cell repertoires in COVID-19 (dated by TCRdb to the early 2020s). The study in broad terms: Collaborator samples came from the United States, Italy and Spain and covered acute and convalescent phases of COVID-19. The prospective study material was composed of cDNA or gDNA derived from T cells, B-cell-depleted T cells, or PBMCs. Deeply sampled blood TCRbeta repertoires from subjects exposed to, actively infected with, or recovered from COVID-19 were included in the dataset. A freely available public database, intended as a resource for researchers studying the immune response to SARS-CoV-2, is where the repertoires were released. The samples were drawn from the first 160 participants of the ongoing ImmuneRACE study and from 1,254 subjects provided by 6 global collaborators. A de-identified subject ID, COVID-19 status, age in years and sex were almost always included in the sample metadata. Where available, HLA class I and class II types were taken from metadata supplied by the sample provider and were not determined by assay-based typing.

Turning to this clone: Its antigen is still unknown. No base-level quality is on record; no much larger clone is a single base apart.

General study outcomes and caveats: Clinical and demographic metadata were provided uncurated, with the amount varying by source and participant.

Whole blood was collected in K2EDTA tubes by collaborating institutions according to the institutions' own protocols. Collaborator samples were shipped for TCRbeta analysis as frozen whole blood, isolated PBMCs, or DNA extracted from either sample type. Ends trimmed: V by 5 bases, J by 0 bases; bases unmatched to a gene: 8. CDR1 PRHDT and CDR2 FYEKMQ are derived from the germline V gene (reference sequence). The CDR3 holds 16 amino acids from the cysteine to the phenylalanine. The entry retains the CDR3 DNA only, 48 bases that are in frame from base 1. TCRbeta CDR3 regions were amplified from genomic DNA by means of the immunoSEQ Assay, a bias-controlled multiplex PCR. In the source study's methods: The number of nucleated cells in each sample was estimated by amplification of reference gene primers within the assay. To quantify the absolute abundance of each unique TCRbeta CDR3 rearrangement, sequence reads were collapsed and filtered. For each sample, productive Simpson clonality was calculated as the square root of Simpson's diversity index across productive rearrangements. The table was pulled from immuneACCESS by TCRdb, which kept in-frame rearrangements only. Such tables lose some clones; where checked, under half of the loss comes from unresolved V genes, and the rest has no known cause. V and J calls and clone size come straight from that table; D and trimming were deduced from the DNA. The table for this sample lists some 7,600 clones; approximately 88% of them were counted only once. The biggest ten clones account for roughly 9.9% of the sample.

Rearrangement joined TRBV13 to TRBJ2-5; 8 central bases correspond to TRBD2. The sample taken for sequencing was peripheral blood. The TCR comes from a human donor in a cohort sampled during active COVID-19. The DNA sequence is given as TGTGCCAGCAGCGAAACCGGGACTAGTCACCAAGAGACCCAGTACTTC. Its product reads: CASSETGTSHQETQYF.